Listed below are T cell receptor beta chains from one sample, sequenced in a study of neoadjuvant anti-PD-1 for oral cavity cancer. Only in-frame clones appear in the TCRdb table, and some are missing; sequencing was by immunoSEQ multiplex PCR. The sample has some 11,000 clones, around 50% seen once; the top ten hold over 20%. The sequencing here drew on tumor tissue, taken before nivolumab (anti-PD-1) treatment. Source of these receptors: a person between 40 and 85 years old with oral cavity squamous cell carcinoma. Both conserved end residues are part of each CDR3. Each record gives: clone size, V gene, J gene, D gene, CDR3 protein, CDR3 DNA. A D gene is named only where the DNA matches it firmly. Some rows have no size entry. The others give once, few or many, or a class for an expanded clone.

clone size: -; V gene: TRBV5-5; J gene: TRBJ1-1; D gene: TRBD1; CDR3 protein: CASSSRGMRGNTEAFF; CDR3 DNA: TGTGCCAGCAGCTCCAGGGGGATGAGGGGGAACACTGAAGCTTTCTTT
clone size: -; V gene: TRBV27; J gene: TRBJ1-5; D gene: TRBD1; CDR3 protein: CASSLKGTDSNQPQHF; CDR3 DNA: TGTGCCAGCAGTCTTAAAGGGACAGATAGCAATCAGCCCCAGCATTTT
clone size: few; V gene: TRBV7-9; J gene: TRBJ1-1; D gene: -; CDR3 protein: CASSSTVDTEAFF; CDR3 DNA: TGTGCCAGCAGCTCGACAGTTGACACTGAAGCTTTCTTT
clone size: -; V gene: TRBV6-1; J gene: TRBJ2-3; D gene: -; CDR3 protein: CASSDTGVKFTDTQYF; CDR3 DNA: TGTGCCAGCAGTGACACGGGGGTAAAATTCACAGATACGCAGTATTTT
clone size: -; V gene: TRBV7-2; J gene: TRBJ2-7; D gene: -; CDR3 protein: CASSPKGHSYEQYF; CDR3 DNA: TGTGCCAGCAGCCCTAAGGGACATTCCTACGAGCAGTACTTC
clone size: -; V gene: TRBV10-3; J gene: TRBJ1-5; D gene: -; CDR3 protein: CAISESGEGWPQHF; CDR3 DNA: TGTGCCATCAGTGAGTCTGGGGAGGGGTGGCCCCAGCATTTT
clone size: -; V gene: TRBV21-1; J gene: TRBJ1-1; D gene: -; CDR3 protein: CASSKSIRASDWLDTEAFF; CDR3 DNA: TGTGCCAGCAGCAAGAGCATCCGAGCCTCGGATTGGTTGGACACTGAAGCTTTCTTT
clone size: -; V gene: TRBV7-2; J gene: TRBJ1-2; D gene: TRBD1; CDR3 protein: CASSPRVDRRGQDYGYTF; CDR3 DNA: TGTGCCAGCAGCCCCCGCGTCGATAGGAGGGGGCAGGACTATGGCTACACCTTC
clone size: -; V gene: TRBV30; J gene: TRBJ1-6; D gene: -; CDR3 protein: CAWSVPRLAVRSPLHF; CDR3 DNA: TGTGCCTGGAGTGTCCCACGTCTGGCCGTACGCTCACCCCTCCACTTT
clone size: -; V gene: TRBV7-9; J gene: TRBJ2-1; D gene: TRBD1; CDR3 protein: CASSSGTASYNEQFF; CDR3 DNA: TGTGCCAGCAGCTCCGGGACAGCCTCCTACAATGAGCAGTTCTTC
clone size: -; V gene: TRBV5-4; J gene: TRBJ1-4; D gene: TRBD1; CDR3 protein: CASSALQGASEKLFF; CDR3 DNA: TGTGCCAGCAGCGCATTACAGGGGGCATCTGAAAAACTGTTTTTT
clone size: once; V gene: TRBV18; J gene: TRBJ2-1; D gene: -; CDR3 protein: CASSPPLRGTEQFF; CDR3 DNA: TGTGCCAGCTCACCACCGCTTCGAGGAACTGAGCAGTTCTTC
clone size: -; V gene: TRBV6-6; J gene: TRBJ2-7; D gene: TRBD2; CDR3 protein: CASSYSRGGHYEQYF; CDR3 DNA: TGTGCCAGCAGTTACTCCCGCGGGGGGCACTACGAGCAGTACTTC
clone size: few; V gene: TRBV7-8; J gene: TRBJ1-6; D gene: -; CDR3 protein: CASSLAGLSSPLHF; CDR3 DNA: TGTGCCAGCAGCTTAGCGGGGCTCAGTTCACCCCTCCACTTT
clone size: -; V gene: TRBV27; J gene: TRBJ2-7; D gene: TRBD2; CDR3 protein: CARTGRGIPSSYEQYF; CDR3 DNA: TGTGCCAGAACGGGGCGGGGGATCCCGAGCTCCTACGAGCAGTACTTC
clone size: few; V gene: TRBV4-3; J gene: TRBJ2-7; D gene: -; CDR3 protein: CASSQVLARVPPYEQYF; CDR3 DNA: TGCGCCAGCAGCCAAGTCCTCGCCCGGGTTCCCCCCTACGAGCAGTACTTC
clone size: medium-sized; V gene: TRBV6-1; J gene: TRBJ2-3; D gene: -; CDR3 protein: CASSDFTWRGDTDTQYF; CDR3 DNA: TGTGCCAGCAGTGACTTCACCTGGCGGGGCGACACAGATACGCAGTATTTT
clone size: -; V gene: TRBV6-6; J gene: TRBJ1-5; D gene: -; CDR3 protein: CASSYSRGMSNQPQHF; CDR3 DNA: TGTGCCAGCAGTTACTCGCGGGGGATGAGCAATCAGCCCCAGCATTTT
clone size: -; V gene: TRBV6-5; J gene: TRBJ1-1; D gene: -; CDR3 protein: CASSYSWNTEAFF; CDR3 DNA: TGTGCCAGCAGTTACTCGTGGAACACTGAAGCTTTCTTT
clone size: -; V gene: TRBV5-5; J gene: TRBJ2-7; D gene: TRBD1; CDR3 protein: CASSLNPGQGHYEQYF; CDR3 DNA: TGTGCCAGCAGCTTGAATCCGGGACAGGGGCACTACGAGCAGTACTTC
clone size: -; V gene: TRBV2; J gene: TRBJ2-3; D gene: -; CDR3 protein: CASSERTMADTQYF; CDR3 DNA: TGTGCCAGCAGTGAAAGGACGATGGCAGATACGCAGTATTTT
clone size: -; V gene: TRBV18; J gene: TRBJ2-7; D gene: -; CDR3 protein: CASSPGAGYYEQYF; CDR3 DNA: TGTGCCAGCTCACCGGGGGCCGGCTACTACGAGCAGTACTTC
clone size: -; V gene: TRBV7-9; J gene: TRBJ2-4; D gene: TRBD1; CDR3 protein: CASSRWDRGRGIDIQYF; CDR3 DNA: TGTGCCAGCAGCCGATGGGACAGGGGGCGCGGAATAGACATTCAGTACTTC
clone size: -; V gene: TRBV4-2; J gene: TRBJ2-3; D gene: TRBD2; CDR3 protein: CASSQAGGEDTQYF; CDR3 DNA: TGTGCCAGCAGCCAAGCGGGGGGGGAGGATACGCAGTATTTT
clone size: -; V gene: TRBV18; J gene: TRBJ2-1; D gene: TRBD2; CDR3 protein: CASSPDTGGYNEQFF; CDR3 DNA: TGTGCCAGCTCACCCGACACGGGGGGCTACAATGAGCAGTTCTTC
clone size: -; V gene: TRBV7-2; J gene: TRBJ1-1; D gene: -; CDR3 protein: CASSVSRALNTEAFF; CDR3 DNA: TGTGCCAGCAGCGTCAGCAGGGCTTTGAACACTGAAGCTTTCTTT
clone size: few; V gene: TRBV11-2; J gene: TRBJ2-7; D gene: -; CDR3 protein: CASTEERYEQYF; CDR3 DNA: TGTGCCAGCACCGAGGAGCGGTACGAGCAGTACTTC
clone size: few; V gene: TRBV7-2; J gene: TRBJ1-2; D gene: -; CDR3 protein: CASSLGHLYGYTF; CDR3 DNA: TGTGCCAGCAGCTTAGGGCATCTATATGGCTACACCTTC
clone size: -; V gene: TRBV28; J gene: TRBJ1-4; D gene: -; CDR3 protein: CASSPTGVAGFF; CDR3 DNA: TGTGCCAGCAGCCCCACGGGGGTGGCGGGTTTTTTT
clone size: few; V gene: TRBV5-6; J gene: TRBJ1-1; D gene: -; CDR3 protein: CASSPGTLNTEAFF; CDR3 DNA: TGTGCCAGCAGCCCTGGGACACTGAACACTGAAGCTTTCTTT
clone size: -; V gene: TRBV9; J gene: TRBJ1-2; D gene: TRBD1; CDR3 protein: CASSVDWGTGYGYTF; CDR3 DNA: TGTGCCAGCAGCGTAGATTGGGGGACAGGGTATGGCTACACCTTC
clone size: medium-sized; V gene: TRBV7-2; J gene: TRBJ1-6; D gene: TRBD1; CDR3 protein: CASSSGQARSPLHF; CDR3 DNA: TGTGCCAGCAGCTCGGGACAGGCTCGCTCACCCCTCCACTTT
clone size: -; V gene: TRBV5-1; J gene: TRBJ1-1; D gene: -; CDR3 protein: CASSSDSNRPEAFF; CDR3 DNA: TGCGCCAGCAGCTCGGACTCGAATCGCCCTGAAGCTTTCTTT
clone size: -; V gene: TRBV19; J gene: TRBJ1-1; D gene: TRBD1; CDR3 protein: CASSNLPGQGKNTEAFF; CDR3 DNA: TGTGCCAGTAGTAACTTACCGGGACAGGGAAAGAACACTGAAGCTTTCTTT
clone size: once; V gene: TRBV11-2; J gene: TRBJ1-6; D gene: -; CDR3 protein: CASSPGGVAAPLHF; CDR3 DNA: TGTGCCAGCAGCCCGGGGGGGGTCGCGGCACCCCTCCACTTT
clone size: -; V gene: TRBV7-2; J gene: TRBJ2-1; D gene: -; CDR3 protein: CASSFVAGTYNEQFF; CDR3 DNA: TGTGCCAGCAGCTTTGTTGCCGGGACCTACAATGAGCAGTTCTTC
clone size: few; V gene: TRBV7-6; J gene: TRBJ2-7; D gene: -; CDR3 protein: CASSFSPSSSYEQYF; CDR3 DNA: TGTGCCAGCAGCTTCAGCCCCAGCAGCTCCTACGAGCAGTACTTC
clone size: few; V gene: TRBV5-1; J gene: TRBJ1-1; D gene: -; CDR3 protein: CASSLEQNTEAFF; CDR3 DNA: TGCGCCAGCAGCTTGGAGCAGAACACTGAAGCTTTCTTT
clone size: -; V gene: TRBV2; J gene: TRBJ2-7; D gene: -; CDR3 protein: CASRTVDEQYF; CDR3 DNA: TGTGCCAGCAGGACCGTGGACGAGCAGTACTTC
clone size: -; V gene: TRBV19; J gene: TRBJ1-5; D gene: -; CDR3 protein: CASSIDYQDFNPQHF; CDR3 DNA: TGTGCCAGTAGTATAGATTACCAGGATTTTAACCCCCAGCATTTT
clone size: medium-sized; V gene: TRBV7-9; J gene: TRBJ1-2; D gene: -; CDR3 protein: CASSPTEYGYTF; CDR3 DNA: TGTGCCAGCAGCCCTACAGAGTATGGCTACACCTTC
clone size: medium-sized; V gene: TRBV5-8; J gene: TRBJ2-3; D gene: -; CDR3 protein: CASSLVGASTDTQYF; CDR3 DNA: TGTGCCAGCAGCTTGGTAGGGGCCTCAACAGATACGCAGTATTTT
clone size: -; V gene: TRBV28; J gene: TRBJ1-5; D gene: TRBD1; CDR3 protein: CASSRDREDGQPQHF; CDR3 DNA: TGTGCCAGCAGTCGGGACAGGGAAGACGGACAGCCCCAGCATTTT
clone size: -; V gene: TRBV7-9; J gene: TRBJ2-2; D gene: -; CDR3 protein: CASSLVAGTTTGELFF; CDR3 DNA: TGTGCCAGCAGCTTAGTGGCCGGGACAACCACCGGGGAGCTGTTTTTT
clone size: -; V gene: TRBV5-8; J gene: TRBJ1-1; D gene: -; CDR3 protein: CASIPTAEAFF; CDR3 DNA: TGTGCCAGCATCCCCACCGCAGAAGCTTTCTTT
clone size: -; V gene: TRBV6-1; J gene: TRBJ1-2; D gene: -; CDR3 protein: CASSEEGLWGYTF; CDR3 DNA: TGTGCCAGCAGTGAAGAGGGGCTGTGGGGCTACACCTTC
clone size: few; V gene: TRBV2; J gene: TRBJ2-3; D gene: -; CDR3 protein: CASSSGDADTQYF; CDR3 DNA: TGTGCCAGCAGTTCAGGGGACGCAGATACGCAGTATTTT
clone size: -; V gene: TRBV6-4; J gene: TRBJ1-1; D gene: -; CDR3 protein: CASSEGPELGEAFF; CDR3 DNA: TGTGCCAGCAGTGAGGGACCAGAACTGGGGGAAGCTTTCTTT
clone size: -; V gene: TRBV9; J gene: TRBJ2-7; D gene: -; CDR3 protein: CASSANPQGTYEQYF; CDR3 DNA: TGTGCCAGCAGCGCCAATCCACAGGGAACCTACGAGCAGTACTTC
clone size: few; V gene: TRBV7-8; J gene: TRBJ2-3; D gene: -; CDR3 protein: CASSLGAGRGGDTQYF; CDR3 DNA: TGTGCCAGCAGCTTAGGGGCGGGCAGGGGAGGAGATACGCAGTATTTT
clone size: -; V gene: TRBV27; J gene: TRBJ2-2; D gene: -; CDR3 protein: CASSLAYPLNTGELFF; CDR3 DNA: TGTGCCAGCAGTTTGGCGTACCCCTTGAACACCGGGGAGCTGTTTTTT
clone size: few; V gene: TRBV5-6; J gene: TRBJ2-5; D gene: -; CDR3 protein: CASSSGETQYF; CDR3 DNA: TGTGCCAGCAGCTCGGGGGAGACCCAGTACTTC
clone size: -; V gene: TRBV7-2; J gene: TRBJ2-5; D gene: -; CDR3 protein: CASSLGRQSGTQYF; CDR3 DNA: TGTGCCAGCAGCTTAGGTCGTCAATCCGGGACCCAGTACTTC